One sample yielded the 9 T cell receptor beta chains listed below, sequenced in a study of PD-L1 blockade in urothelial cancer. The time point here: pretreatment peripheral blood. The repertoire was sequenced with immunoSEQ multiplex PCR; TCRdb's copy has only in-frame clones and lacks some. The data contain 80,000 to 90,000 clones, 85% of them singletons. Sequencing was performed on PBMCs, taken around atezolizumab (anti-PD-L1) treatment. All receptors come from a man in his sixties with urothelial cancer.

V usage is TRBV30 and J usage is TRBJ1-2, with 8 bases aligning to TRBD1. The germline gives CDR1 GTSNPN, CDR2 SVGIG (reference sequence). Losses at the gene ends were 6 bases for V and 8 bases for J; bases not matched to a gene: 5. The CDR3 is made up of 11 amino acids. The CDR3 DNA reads TGTGCCTGCTCGACAGGGGTCGGCTACACCTTC. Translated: CACSTGVGYTF.

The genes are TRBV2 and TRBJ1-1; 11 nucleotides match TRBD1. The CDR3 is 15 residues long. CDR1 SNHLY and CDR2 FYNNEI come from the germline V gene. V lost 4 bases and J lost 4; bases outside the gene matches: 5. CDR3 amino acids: CASSARGTGGTEAFF. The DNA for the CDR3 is TGTGCCAGCAGTGCCCGGGGGACAGGGGGCACTGAAGCTTTCTTT.

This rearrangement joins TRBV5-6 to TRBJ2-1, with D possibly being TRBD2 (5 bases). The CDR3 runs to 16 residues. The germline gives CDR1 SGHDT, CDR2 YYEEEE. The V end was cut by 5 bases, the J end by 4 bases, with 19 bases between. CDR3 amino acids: CASRPLGRTSYNEQFF. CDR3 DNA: TGTGCCAGCAGACCCCTAGGCAGGACTTCTTACAATGAGCAGTTCTTC. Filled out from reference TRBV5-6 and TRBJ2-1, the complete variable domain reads DAGVTQSPTHLIKTRGQQVTLRCSPKSGHDTVSWYQQALGQGPQFIFQYYEEEERQRGNFPDRFSGHQFPNYSSELNVNALLLGDSALYLCASRPLGRTSYNEQFFGPGTRLTVL.

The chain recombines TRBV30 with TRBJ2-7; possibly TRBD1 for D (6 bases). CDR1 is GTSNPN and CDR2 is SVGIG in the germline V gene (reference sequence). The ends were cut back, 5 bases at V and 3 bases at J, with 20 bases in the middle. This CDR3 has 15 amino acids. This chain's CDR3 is CAWGVSGQRLYEQYF. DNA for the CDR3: TGTGCCTGGGGCGTCTCAGGACAGAGACTCTACGAGCAGTACTTC. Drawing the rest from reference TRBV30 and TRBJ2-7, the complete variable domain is SQTIHQWPATLVQPVGSPLSLECTVEGTSNPNLYWYRQAAGRGLQLLFYSVGIGQISSEVPQNLSASRPQDRQFILSSKKLLLSDSGFYLCAWGVSGQRLYEQYFGPGTRLTVT.

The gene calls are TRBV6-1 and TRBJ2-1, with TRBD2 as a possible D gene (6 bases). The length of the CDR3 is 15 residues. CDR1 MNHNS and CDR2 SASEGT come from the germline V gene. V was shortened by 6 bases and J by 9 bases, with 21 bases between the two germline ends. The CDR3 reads CASRRDSRAPGEQFF. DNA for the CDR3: TGTGCCAGCAGGAGGGACTCCCGGGCCCCGGGTGAGCAGTTCTTC.

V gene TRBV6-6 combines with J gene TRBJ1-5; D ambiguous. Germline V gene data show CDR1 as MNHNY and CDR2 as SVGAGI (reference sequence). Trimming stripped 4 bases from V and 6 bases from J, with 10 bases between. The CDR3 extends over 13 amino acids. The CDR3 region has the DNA TGTGCCAGCAGTTCAGTAGAGGCTCAGCCCCAGCATTTT. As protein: CASSSVEAQPQHF.

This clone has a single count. The CDR3, as DNA: TGTGCCAGCAGCTTAGCTGGAGCGGGGGGGGGTACGCAGTATTTT. This encodes CASSLAGAGGGTQYF. The J gene is TRBJ2-3, the V gene TRBV7-2, with 10 bases matching TRBD2. The junction had 5 bases not matched to a gene; V was cut back by 0 bases and J by 8 bases. The CDR3 consists of 15 residues. CDR1 and CDR2 (germline): SGHTA, FQGNSA.

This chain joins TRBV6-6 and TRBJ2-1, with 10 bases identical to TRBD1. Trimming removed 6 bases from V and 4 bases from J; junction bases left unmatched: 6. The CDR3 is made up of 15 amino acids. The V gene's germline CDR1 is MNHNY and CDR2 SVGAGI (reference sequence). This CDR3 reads CASRGGDRGYNEQFF. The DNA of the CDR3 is TGTGCCAGCAGGGGGGGGGACAGGGGTTACAATGAGCAGTTCTTC.

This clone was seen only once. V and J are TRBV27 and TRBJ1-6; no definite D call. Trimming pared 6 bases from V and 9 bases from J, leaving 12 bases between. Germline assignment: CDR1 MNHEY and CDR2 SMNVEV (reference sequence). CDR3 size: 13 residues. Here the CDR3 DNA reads TGTGCCAGCAGGCGGGAAGGAGGTTCACCCCTCCACTTT. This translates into CASRREGGSPLHF.